The source of this T cell receptor (beta chain) is a study of blood T cell repertoires in COVID-19. Method: immunoSEQ multiplex PCR; TCRdb's copy keeps in-frame clones and lacks some. The data contain 290,000 or so clones, about 88% of them seen just once; the ten biggest clones take up 1.3%. This clone was recorded once. CDR3 length equals 16 residues. V lost 0 bases and J 0 bases, leaving 10 bases between the germline ends. Germline CDR1 reads LGHNA; CDR2 reads YNFKEQ. The sequenced sample consisted of peripheral blood. This chain uses TRBV4-2 with TRBJ2-3; D gene ambiguous. The TCR was taken from a man aged 70 or older with acute or convalescent COVID-19. CDR3 coding DNA: TGTGCCAGCAGCCAAGAGGCGGCCTCTAGCACAGATACGCAGTATTTT. Residues: CASSQEAASSTDTQYF.